What follows is one T cell receptor (beta chain) and its context. CDR1 SGHRS and CDR2 YFSETQ come from the germline V gene. The CDR3 contains 12 residues. The V gene lost 2 bases and the J gene lost 8 bases, with 10 bases spanning the gap. A single record per CDR3 protein comes from TCRdb applying MiXCR to the RT-PCR reads. The data hold hundreds of thousands of distinct CDR3 sequences, with 14% observed a single time. V gene TRBV5-1 combines with J gene TRBJ1-2; maybe TRBD1 (5 bases). This clonotype was obtained from a female donor in good health, serving as a healthy control. Sequencing used memory CD4+ T cells from blood. CDR3 sequence (DNA): TGCGCCAGCAGCTTCGGGGGGAACGGCTACACCTTC. As protein: CASSFGGNGYTF. The full variable domain, completed using reference TRBV5-1 and TRBJ1-2, is KAGVTQTPRYLIKTRGQQVTLSCSPISGHRSVSWYQQTPGQGLQFLFEYFSETQRNKGNFPGRFSGRQFSNSRSEMNVSTLELGDSALYLCASSFGGNGYTFGSGTRLTVV.